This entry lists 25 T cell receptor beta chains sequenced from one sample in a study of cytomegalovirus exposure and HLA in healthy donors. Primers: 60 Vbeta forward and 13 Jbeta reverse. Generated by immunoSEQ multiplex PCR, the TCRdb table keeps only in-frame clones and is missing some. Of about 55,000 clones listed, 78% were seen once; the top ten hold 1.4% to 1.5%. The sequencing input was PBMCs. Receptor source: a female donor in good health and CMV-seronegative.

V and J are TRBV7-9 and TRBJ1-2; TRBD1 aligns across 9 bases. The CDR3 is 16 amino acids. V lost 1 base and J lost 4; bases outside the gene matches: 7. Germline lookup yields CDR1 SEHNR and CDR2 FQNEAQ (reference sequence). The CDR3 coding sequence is TGTGCCAGCAGCTTAGAACAGGGGGCGCGGGTCTATGGCTACACCTTC. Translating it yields CASSLEQGARVYGYTF.

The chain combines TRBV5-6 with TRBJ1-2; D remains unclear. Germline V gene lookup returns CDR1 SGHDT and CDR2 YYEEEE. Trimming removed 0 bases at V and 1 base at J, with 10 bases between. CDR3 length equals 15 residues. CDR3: CASSLVSGNNYGYTF. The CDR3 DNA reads TGTGCCAGCAGCTTGGTCTCAGGAAATAACTATGGCTACACCTTC.

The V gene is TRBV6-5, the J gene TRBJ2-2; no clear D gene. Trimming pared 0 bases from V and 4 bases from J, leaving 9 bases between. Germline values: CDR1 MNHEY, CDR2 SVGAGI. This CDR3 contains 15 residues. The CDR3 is CASSYSGTGTGELFF. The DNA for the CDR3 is TGTGCCAGCAGTTACTCGGGTACGGGCACCGGGGAGCTGTTTTTT.

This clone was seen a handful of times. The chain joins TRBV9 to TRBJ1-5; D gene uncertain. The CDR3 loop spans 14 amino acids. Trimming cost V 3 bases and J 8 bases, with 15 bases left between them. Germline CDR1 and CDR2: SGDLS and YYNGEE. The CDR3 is CASSGSEGGEPQHF. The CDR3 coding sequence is TGTGCCAGCAGCGGTAGCGAGGGAGGTGAGCCCCAGCATTTT.

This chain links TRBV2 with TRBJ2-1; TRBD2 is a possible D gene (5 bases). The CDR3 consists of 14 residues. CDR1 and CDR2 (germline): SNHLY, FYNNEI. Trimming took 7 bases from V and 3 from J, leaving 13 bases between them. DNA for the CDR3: TGTGCCAGCACCCTCACCCGGGACTACAATGAGCAGTTCTTC. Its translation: CASTLTRDYNEQFF.

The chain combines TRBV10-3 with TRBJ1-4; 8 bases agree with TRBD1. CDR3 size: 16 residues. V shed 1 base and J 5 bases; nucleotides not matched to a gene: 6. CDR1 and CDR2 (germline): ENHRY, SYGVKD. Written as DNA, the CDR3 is TGTGCCATCAGTGAGTTCCAGACAGGGGAGAATGAAAAACTGTTTTTT. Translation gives CAISEFQTGENEKLFF.

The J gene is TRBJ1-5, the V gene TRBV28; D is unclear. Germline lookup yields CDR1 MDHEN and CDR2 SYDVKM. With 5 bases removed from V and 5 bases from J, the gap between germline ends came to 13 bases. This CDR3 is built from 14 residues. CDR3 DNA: TGTGCCAGCAGTAACCGGGTGCCCTATCAGCCCCAGCATTTT. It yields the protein CASSNRVPYQPQHF.

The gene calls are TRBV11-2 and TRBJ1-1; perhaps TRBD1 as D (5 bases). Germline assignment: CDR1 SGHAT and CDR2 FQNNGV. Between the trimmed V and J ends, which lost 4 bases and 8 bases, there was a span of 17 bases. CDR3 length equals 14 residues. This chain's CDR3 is CASSSTDKTQEAFF. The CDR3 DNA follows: TGTGCCAGCAGCTCCACGGACAAAACCCAAGAAGCTTTCTTT. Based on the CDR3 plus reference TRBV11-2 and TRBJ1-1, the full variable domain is EAGVAQSPRYKIIEKRQSVAFWCNPISGHATLYWYQQILGQGPKLLIQFQNNGVVDDSQLPKDRFSAERLKGVDSTLKIQPAKLEDSAVYLCASSSTDKTQEAFFGQGTRLTVV.

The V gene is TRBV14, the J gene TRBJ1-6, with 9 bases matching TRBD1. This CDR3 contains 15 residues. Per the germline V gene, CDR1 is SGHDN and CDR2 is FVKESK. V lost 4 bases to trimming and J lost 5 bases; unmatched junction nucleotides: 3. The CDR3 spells CASSPRTGDNSPLHF. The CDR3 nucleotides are TGTGCCAGCAGCCCCCGGACAGGGGATAATTCACCCCTCCACTTT.

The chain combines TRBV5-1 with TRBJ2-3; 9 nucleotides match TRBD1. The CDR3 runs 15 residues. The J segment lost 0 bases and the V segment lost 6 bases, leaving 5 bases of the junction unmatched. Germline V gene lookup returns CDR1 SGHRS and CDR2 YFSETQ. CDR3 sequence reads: CASKSGQGSTDTQYF. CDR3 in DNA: TGCGCCAGCAAGTCGGGACAGGGAAGCACAGATACGCAGTATTTT.

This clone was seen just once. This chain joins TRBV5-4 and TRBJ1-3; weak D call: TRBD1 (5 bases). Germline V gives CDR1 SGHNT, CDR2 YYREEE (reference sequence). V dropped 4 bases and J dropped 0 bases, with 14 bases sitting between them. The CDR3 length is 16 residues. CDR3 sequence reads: CASSRGGGGSGNTIYF. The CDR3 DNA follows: TGTGCCAGCAGCCGCGGGGGTGGGGGCTCTGGAAACACCATATATTTT.

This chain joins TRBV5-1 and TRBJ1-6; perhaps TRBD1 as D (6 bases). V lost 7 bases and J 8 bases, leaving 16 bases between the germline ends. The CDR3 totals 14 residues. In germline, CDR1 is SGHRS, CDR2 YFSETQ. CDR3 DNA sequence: TGCGCCAGCGGAGCACAGGGTCAGGATTCACCCCTCCACTTT. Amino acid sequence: CASGAQGQDSPLHF. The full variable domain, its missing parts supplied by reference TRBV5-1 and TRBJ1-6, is KAGVTQTPRYLIKTRGQQVTLSCSPISGHRSVSWYQQTPGQGLQFLFEYFSETQRNKGNFPGRFSGRQFSNSRSEMNVSTLELGDSALYLCASGAQGQDSPLHFGNGTRLTVT.

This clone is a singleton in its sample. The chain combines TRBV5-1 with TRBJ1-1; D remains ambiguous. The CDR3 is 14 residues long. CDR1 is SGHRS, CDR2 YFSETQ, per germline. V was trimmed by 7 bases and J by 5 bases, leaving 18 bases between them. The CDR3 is CASQKGSMGTEAFF. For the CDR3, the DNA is TGCGCCAGCCAGAAAGGGAGTATGGGAACTGAAGCTTTCTTT. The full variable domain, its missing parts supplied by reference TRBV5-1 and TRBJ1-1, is KAGVTQTPRYLIKTRGQQVTLSCSPISGHRSVSWYQQTPGQGLQFLFEYFSETQRNKGNFPGRFSGRQFSNSRSEMNVSTLELGDSALYLCASQKGSMGTEAFFGQGTRLTVV.

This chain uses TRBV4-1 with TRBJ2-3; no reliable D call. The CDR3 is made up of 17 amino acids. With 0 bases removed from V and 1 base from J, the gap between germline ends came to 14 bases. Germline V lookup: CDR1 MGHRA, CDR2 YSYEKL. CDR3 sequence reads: CASSQDFGPGRTDTQYF. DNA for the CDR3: TGCGCCAGCAGCCAAGATTTTGGGCCAGGCCGCACAGATACGCAGTATTTT.

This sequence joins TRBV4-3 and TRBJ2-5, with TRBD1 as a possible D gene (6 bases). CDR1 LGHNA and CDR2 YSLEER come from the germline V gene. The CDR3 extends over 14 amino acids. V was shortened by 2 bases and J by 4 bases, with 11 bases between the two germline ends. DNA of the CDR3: TGCGCCAGCAGCCAACGAACAGGGCCAGAGACCCAGTACTTC. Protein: CASSQRTGPETQYF.

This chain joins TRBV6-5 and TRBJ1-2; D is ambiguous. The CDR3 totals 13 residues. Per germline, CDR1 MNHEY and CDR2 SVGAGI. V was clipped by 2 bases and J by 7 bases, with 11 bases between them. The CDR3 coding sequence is TGTGCCAGCAGTTACGAGTTTAGGAGTGGCTACACCTTC. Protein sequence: CASSYEFRSGYTF.

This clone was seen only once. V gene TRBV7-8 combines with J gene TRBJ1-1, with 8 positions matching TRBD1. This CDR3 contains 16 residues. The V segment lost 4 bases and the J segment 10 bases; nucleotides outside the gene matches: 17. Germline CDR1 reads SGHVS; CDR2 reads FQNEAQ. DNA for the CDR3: TGTGCCAGCAGCTCAAACTCGGGGACAGGCCGAAGCGGAGCTTTCTTT. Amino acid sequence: CASSSNSGTGRSGAFF.

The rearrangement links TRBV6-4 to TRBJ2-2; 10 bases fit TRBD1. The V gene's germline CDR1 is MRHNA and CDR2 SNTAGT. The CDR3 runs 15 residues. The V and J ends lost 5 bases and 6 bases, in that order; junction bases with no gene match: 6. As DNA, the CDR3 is TGTGCCAGCAGTCCCGGACAGGGGGTACCCGGGGAGCTGTTTTTT. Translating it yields CASSPGQGVPGELFF.

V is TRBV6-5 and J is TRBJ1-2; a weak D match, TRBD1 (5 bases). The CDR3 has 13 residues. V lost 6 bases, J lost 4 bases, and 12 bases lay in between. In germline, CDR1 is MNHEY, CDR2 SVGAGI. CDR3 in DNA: TGTGCCAGCAGCTCGACAGCCGCCTATGGCTACACCTTC. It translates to CASSSTAAYGYTF.

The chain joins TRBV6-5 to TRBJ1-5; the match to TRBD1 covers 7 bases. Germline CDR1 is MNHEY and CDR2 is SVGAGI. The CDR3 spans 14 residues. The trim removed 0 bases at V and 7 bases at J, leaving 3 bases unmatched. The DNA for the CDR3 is TGTGCCAGCAGTTACTCGACAGGGATGCAGCCCCAGCATTTT. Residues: CASSYSTGMQPQHF.

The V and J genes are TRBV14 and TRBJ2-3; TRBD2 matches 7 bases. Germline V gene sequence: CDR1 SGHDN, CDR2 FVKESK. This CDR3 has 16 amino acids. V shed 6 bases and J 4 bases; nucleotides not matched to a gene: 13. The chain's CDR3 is CASSLPGRGGPDTQYF. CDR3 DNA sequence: TGTGCCAGCAGTCTGCCGGGGAGGGGAGGTCCAGATACGCAGTATTTT.

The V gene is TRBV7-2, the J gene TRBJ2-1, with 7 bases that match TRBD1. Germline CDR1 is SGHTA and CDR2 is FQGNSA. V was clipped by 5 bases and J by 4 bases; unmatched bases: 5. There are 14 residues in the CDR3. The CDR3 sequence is CASSPKTGYNEQFF. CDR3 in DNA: TGTGCCAGCAGCCCAAAGACAGGGTACAATGAGCAGTTCTTC.

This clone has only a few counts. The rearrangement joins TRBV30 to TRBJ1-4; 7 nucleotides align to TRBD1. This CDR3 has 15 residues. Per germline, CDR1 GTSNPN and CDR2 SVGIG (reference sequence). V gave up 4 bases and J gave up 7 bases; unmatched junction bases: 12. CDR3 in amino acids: CAWTLGGGGGEKLFF. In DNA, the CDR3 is TGTGCCTGGACCCTAGGGGGCGGTGGAGGTGAAAAACTGTTTTTT.

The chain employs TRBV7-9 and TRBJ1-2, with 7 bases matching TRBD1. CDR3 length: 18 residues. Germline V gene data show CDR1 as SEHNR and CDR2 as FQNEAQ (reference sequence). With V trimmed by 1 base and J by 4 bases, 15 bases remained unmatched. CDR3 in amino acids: CASSLGVIGTGVPYGYTF. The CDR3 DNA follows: TGTGCCAGCAGCTTAGGAGTGATAGGTACAGGGGTCCCCTATGGCTACACCTTC.

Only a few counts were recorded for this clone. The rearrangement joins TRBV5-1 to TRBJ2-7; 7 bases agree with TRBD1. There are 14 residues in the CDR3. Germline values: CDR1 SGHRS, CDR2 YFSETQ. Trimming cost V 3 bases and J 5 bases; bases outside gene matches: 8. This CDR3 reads CASSSGQVVHEQYF. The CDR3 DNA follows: TGCGCCAGCAGCTCCGGACAGGTGGTCCACGAGCAGTACTTC.